A selection of T cell receptor beta chains follows, all from one sample in a study of T cells in Graves' hyperthyroidism and ophthalmopathy. TCRdb re-analysed the multiplex PCR reads in MiXCR, keeping a single row per CDR3 protein. In the table there are 200,000 to 250,000 distinct CDR3 sequences, 15% to 20% of which are singletons. The sequenced material came from blood. These receptor sequences come from a man aged 50-60 years with Graves' hyperthyroidism. Both conserved end residues are part of each CDR3. A D gene is named only where the DNA matches it firmly. Clone size is not always given. Where it is, it says once, few, many or a class for expanded clones.

v_call	j_call	d_call	clone_size	cdr3_aa	cdr3_nt
TRBV28	TRBJ1-4	TRBD1	-	CASSIGGTEDEKLFF	TGTGCCAGCAGTATTGGGGGGACAGAAGATGAAAAACTGTTTTTT
TRBV12-3/TRBV12-4	TRBJ2-3	TRBD1	many	CASSRRTGGTDTQYF	TGTGCCAGCAGTCGCCGGACAGGGGGCACAGATACGCAGTATTTT
TRBV6-1	TRBJ1-1	-	many	CASSGIQVMNTEAFF	TGTGCCAGCAGTGGAATACAGGTAATGAACACTGAAGCTTTCTTT
TRBV11-2	TRBJ2-3	-	many	CASSLNSASPTDTQYF	TGTGCCAGCAGCTTAAACTCGGCCAGCCCCACAGATACGCAGTATTTT
TRBV6-2/TRBV6-3	TRBJ1-2	TRBD1	-	CASTSYRGTFYGYTF	TGTGCCAGCACCTCCTACAGGGGCACCTTCTATGGCTACACCTTC
TRBV14	TRBJ1-1	-	-	CASSQDGELTEAFF	TGTGCCAGCAGCCAAGATGGGGAGCTGACCGAAGCTTTCTTT
TRBV6-1	TRBJ2-5	-	-	CASSERRETQYF	TGTGCCAGCAGTGAACGTCGGGAGACCCAGTACTTC
TRBV7-9	TRBJ2-3	-	few	CASSPGPLGQYF	TGTGCCAGCAGCCCAGGACCTCTAGGGCAGTATTTT
TRBV12-3/TRBV12-4	TRBJ1-5	-	-	CASRPGRRNQPQHF	TGTGCCAGCAGACCAGGGCGCCGGAATCAGCCCCAGCATTTT
TRBV7-2	TRBJ2-6	TRBD2	many	CASSLGAGGSGANVLTF	TGTGCCAGCAGCTTAGGAGCGGGAGGGTCTGGGGCCAACGTCCTGACTTTC
TRBV19	TRBJ2-7	-	few	CASSSWDGSYEQYF	TGTGCCAGTAGTAGCTGGGACGGATCCTACGAGCAGTACTTC
TRBV12-3/TRBV12-4	TRBJ2-7	TRBD1	many	CASSRQGFYEQYF	TGTGCCAGCAGCCGACAGGGGTTCTACGAGCAGTACTTC
TRBV27	TRBJ2-3	TRBD2	once	CASSSPTSGSPDTQYF	TGTGCCAGCAGTTCCCCGACTAGCGGGAGCCCAGATACGCAGTATTTT
TRBV24-1	TRBJ2-3	-	many	CATSDLTGIDTQYF	TGTGCCACCAGTGATTTAACAGGGATAGATACGCAGTATTTT
TRBV6-2/TRBV6-3	TRBJ2-2	-	few	CASSYSVKPGELFF	TGTGCCAGCAGTTACTCGGTGAAGCCCGGGGAGCTGTTTTTT
TRBV7-2	TRBJ2-7	TRBD1	many	CASSFGTGGNEQYF	TGTGCCAGCAGCTTCGGGACAGGGGGCAATGAGCAGTACTTC
TRBV18	TRBJ2-1	-	-	CASSQTTSGGNEQFF	TGTGCCAGCTCACAGACTACTTCAGGAGGCAATGAGCAGTTCTTC
TRBV6-2/TRBV6-3	TRBJ1-1	-	few	CASSPGAYTEAFF	TGTGCCAGCAGTCCAGGGGCATACACTGAAGCTTTCTTT
TRBV20-1	TRBJ1-6	-	few	CSARVVRLGESPLHF	TGCAGTGCTAGAGTGGTGCGTTTGGGGGAATCACCCCTCCACTTT
TRBV20-1	TRBJ1-2	-	many	CSARDYRARGDRGGYTF	TGCAGTGCTAGAGATTACCGCGCTAGGGGGGACCGGGGTGGCTACACCTTC
TRBV11-3	TRBJ2-3	TRBD2	-	CANSPRTSGETTDTQYF	TGTGCCAACAGCCCCCGGACTAGCGGGGAGACCACAGATACGCAGTATTTT
TRBV27	TRBJ2-3	-	many	CASSLDHSSTDTQYF	TGTGCCAGCAGTTTGGACCACTCTAGCACAGATACGCAGTATTTT
TRBV29-1	TRBJ1-1	TRBD1	few	CSGGGRGDTEAFF	TGCAGCGGGGGGGGCAGGGGGGACACTGAAGCTTTCTTT
TRBV27	TRBJ2-2	-	few	CASSLSLIRMPGSPNTGELFF	TGTGCCAGCAGTTTATCGCTGATTCGGATGCCCGGTTCTCCGAACACCGGGGAGCTGTTTTTT
TRBV18	TRBJ2-1	TRBD1	-	CASSPFLGTESSYNEQFF	TGTGCCAGCTCACCCTTTCTCGGGACAGAGAGCTCCTACAATGAGCAGTTCTTC
TRBV7-2	TRBJ2-5	-	-	CASSFGGWETQYF	TGTGCCAGCAGCTTTGGGGGATGGGAGACCCAGTACTTC
TRBV14	TRBJ2-5	-	few	CASSQGTETQYF	TGTGCCAGCAGCCAAGGGACAGAGACCCAGTACTTC
TRBV28	TRBJ1-2	-	few	CASWGANYGYTF	TGTGCCAGCTGGGGAGCTAACTATGGCTACACCTTC
TRBV7-7	TRBJ2-5	-	many	CASSLNPVSGTQYF	TGTGCTAGCAGCTTAAACCCAGTTTCGGGGACCCAGTACTTC
TRBV7-9	TRBJ2-5	TRBD2	-	CASSPPSGGGQETQYF	TGTGCCAGCAGCCCACCTAGCGGGGGGGGACAAGAGACCCAGTACTTC
TRBV20-1	TRBJ2-1	-	many	CSASRGAWNEQFF	TGCAGTGCGTCGCGTGGGGCGTGGAATGAGCAGTTCTTC
TRBV7-9	TRBJ2-7	TRBD2	few	CASRVNPGGPYEQYF	TGTGCCAGCAGAGTAAACCCGGGAGGACCGTACGAGCAGTACTTC
TRBV3-1	TRBJ1-2	-	-	CASSQGLLWARSYGYTF	TGTGCCAGCAGCCAAGGGTTGTTGTGGGCCCGATCCTATGGCTACACCTTC
TRBV7-2	TRBJ2-1	TRBD2	many	CAAAGTSGASSYNEQFF	TGTGCGGCCGCCGGGACTAGCGGGGCTAGCTCCTACAATGAGCAGTTCTTC
TRBV7-2	TRBJ2-7	-	many	CASSLVVTGHEQYF	TGTGCCAGCAGCTTGGTAGTAACAGGCCACGAGCAGTACTTC
TRBV20-1	TRBJ2-7	TRBD1	-	CSASRPGTGVNEQYF	TGCAGTGCTAGTCGGCCCGGGACAGGGGTGAATGAGCAGTACTTC
TRBV5-1	TRBJ1-2	TRBD1	few	CASSFEDRRREGYTF	TGCGCCAGCAGCTTCGAGGACAGGAGAAGGGAGGGCTACACCTTC
TRBV5-1	TRBJ1-1	-	-	CASSSTNSNTEAFF	TGCGCCAGCAGCTCGACAAACTCGAACACTGAAGCTTTCTTT
TRBV16	TRBJ1-1	TRBD1	-	CASSLPGGAGTEAFF	TGTGCCAGCAGTCTTCCAGGGGGAGCTGGGACTGAAGCTTTCTTT
TRBV5-1	TRBJ1-4	-	few	CASSSNGSPNEKLFF	TGCGCCAGCAGCTCTAATGGGTCGCCTAATGAAAAACTGTTTTTT
TRBV12-3/TRBV12-4	TRBJ1-1	-	few	CASSFRNTNTEAFF	TGTGCCAGCAGTTTTCGGAATACGAACACTGAAGCTTTCTTT
TRBV4-1	TRBJ2-5	-	-	CASSQEFIRGETQYF	TGCGCCAGCAGCCAAGAATTCATCAGGGGTGAGACCCAGTACTTC
TRBV20-1	TRBJ2-2	TRBD2	many	CSAKTSDAGELFF	TGCAGTGCTAAAACTAGCGACGCCGGGGAGCTGTTTTTT
TRBV9	TRBJ2-2	-	-	CASSVISGNTGELFF	TGTGCCAGCAGCGTAATTAGCGGGAACACCGGGGAGCTGTTTTTT
TRBV3-1	TRBJ2-4	-	many	CASSQDLSENIQYF	TGTGCCAGCAGCCAAGATCTGAGTGAAAACATTCAGTACTTC
TRBV6-1	TRBJ2-5	-	few	CASSRQPGRPLKETQYF	TGTGCCAGCAGCCGACAACCGGGACGGCCACTAAAAGAGACCCAGTACTTC
TRBV5-1	TRBJ1-2	-	many	CASSTDGTYGYTF	TGCGCCAGCAGTACGGACGGGACCTATGGCTACACCTTC
TRBV29-1	TRBJ1-2	-	many	CSVRRGDGGYTF	TGCAGCGTTCGAAGGGGAGACGGTGGCTACACCTTC
TRBV2	TRBJ1-3	-	many	CASSDSAGNTIYF	TGTGCCAGCAGCGACAGTGCCGGAAACACCATATATTTT
TRBV11-2	TRBJ2-1	-	many	CASSLDSHYNEQFF	TGTGCCAGCAGCTTAGATTCCCATTACAATGAGCAGTTCTTC
TRBV27	TRBJ2-2	TRBD1	-	CASRTGTGNTGELFF	TGTGCCAGCAGAACCGGGACAGGGAACACCGGGGAGCTGTTTTTT
TRBV10-1	TRBJ2-7	TRBD2	many	CASSPSGLKDEQYF	TGCGCCTCCTCCCCTAGCGGTCTGAAGGACGAGCAGTACTTC
TRBV12-3/TRBV12-4	TRBJ2-7	TRBD2	many	CASSPEEAGDHGEQYF	TGTGCCAGCAGCCCCGAAGAAGCGGGAGATCACGGCGAGCAGTACTTC
TRBV2	TRBJ2-1	-	-	CASKISAEQFF	TGTGCCAGCAAGATATCGGCCGAGCAGTTCTTC
TRBV3-1	TRBJ1-2	-	many	CASSHLQGHGYTF	TGTGCCAGCAGCCATTTACAGGGACATGGCTACACCTTC
TRBV7-2	TRBJ2-7	-	many	CASSLSPFTNYEQYF	TGTGCCAGCAGCTTGTCTCCTTTTACTAACTACGAGCAGTACTTC
TRBV4-1	TRBJ1-1	-	many	CASSHPLNTEAFF	TGCGCCAGCAGCCACCCCTTGAACACTGAAGCTTTCTTT